A single TCR beta chain is shown here with its context. These data belong to a study of blood T cell repertoires in COVID-19. At the level of the study: Acute and convalescent COVID-19 samples came from the United States, Italy and Spain.

Those enrolled in Seattle joined during active infection and were followed longitudinally afterward. Data came from immunoSEQ multiplex PCR; TCRdb stores just in-frame clones and leaves some out. The table includes 110,000 or so clones, approximately 85% detected once. Germline-derived CDR1 and CDR2 are SGHAT and FQNNGV. Trimming at V came to 3 bases and at J to 4 bases, leaving 7 bases not matched to a gene. This CDR3 is 16 amino acids long. This clonotype originated in a woman aged 60 to 75 with COVID-19, enrolled during active disease. Specimen: peripheral blood. The rearrangement links TRBV11-2 to TRBJ1-5; 9 bases line up with TRBD1. CDR3 sequence (DNA): TGTGCCAGCAGCTTGGGGACAGGGAGCCATAATCAGCCCCAGCATTTT. Its translation: CASSLGTGSHNQPQHF.